This T cell receptor (beta chain) was captured by sequencing in a study of T cell changes during pregnancy in multiple sclerosis. Germline trimming cut 2 bases from V and 3 bases from J; bases unmatched to any gene: 6. There are 15 residues in the CDR3. The germline V gene has CDR1 MNHEY and CDR2 SMNVEV (reference sequence). TCRdb's copy holds only in-frame clones and misses some; the assay was immunoSEQ multiplex PCR. This repertoire shows about 56,000 clones, 75% to 90% found once; its top ten account for about 0.4%. Sequenced here: CD4+ T cells from peripheral blood mononuclear cells, sampled in the third trimester of pregnancy. The chain joins TRBV27 to TRBJ2-7; 8 bases agree with TRBD2. The origin of this receptor is a female donor with multiple sclerosis, enrolled in a pregnancy study. The CDR3 spells CASSLGVSGGYEQYF. Written as DNA, the CDR3 is TGTGCCAGCAGTTTAGGGGTAAGCGGGGGCTACGAGCAGTACTTC.